The 29 T cell receptor beta chains below all came from one sample that was sequenced in a study of Ad26.COV2.S vaccination and SARS-CoV-2 variants. Some clones are missing from TCRdb's copy, which holds only in-frame ones; the method was immunoSEQ multiplex PCR. The sample has about 400,000 clones, 83% seen once; the top ten hold about 7.1%. Treatment noted: some 20 received Ad26.COV2.S at low or high dose, single or two shots; roughly five received placebo; per-sample allocation not given. After the first vaccine or placebo injection, samples were drawn on day 63. The material sequenced was peripheral blood, taken in a trial of Ad26.COV2.S vaccine versus placebo. The receptors here all came from a person aged 18-65 years who received the Ad26.COV2.S COVID-19 vaccine or a placebo.

The V call is TRBV7-9, the J call TRBJ2-7; tentative D call: TRBD1 (6 bases). Germline CDR1 reads SEHNR; CDR2 reads FQNEAQ (reference sequence). Trimming stripped 1 base from V and 1 base from J, with 8 bases between. The CDR3 extends over 14 amino acids. The CDR3 here is CASSLGDTSYEQYF. In DNA, the CDR3 is TGTGCCAGCAGCTTAGGGGACACATCCTACGAGCAGTACTTC. The variable domain in full, completed from reference TRBV7-9 and TRBJ2-7, reads DTGVSQNPRHKITKRGQNVTFRCDPISEHNRLYWYRQTLGQGPEFLTYFQNEAQLEKSRLLSDRFSAERPKGSFSTLEIQRTEQGDSAMYLCASSLGDTSYEQYFGPGTRLTVT.

V usage is TRBV11-2 and J usage is TRBJ2-2; perhaps TRBD1 as D (5 bases). Germline V lookup: CDR1 SGHAT, CDR2 FQNNGV. The CDR3 runs to 13 residues. With 5 bases removed from V and 7 bases from J, the gap between germline ends came to 11 bases. CDR3 residues: CASSLQRGGELFF. The CDR3 region has the DNA TGTGCCAGCAGCCTCCAAAGGGGCGGGGAGCTGTTTTTT. Together with reference TRBV11-2 and TRBJ2-2, the CDR3 gives the full variable domain: EAGVAQSPRYKIIEKRQSVAFWCNPISGHATLYWYQQILGQGPKLLIQFQNNGVVDDSQLPKDRFSAERLKGVDSTLKIQPAKLEDSAVYLCASSLQRGGELFFGEGSRLTVL.

The chain links TRBV12-3 or TRBV12-4 to TRBJ2-5, with 7 bases aligning to TRBD1. This CDR3 is built from 12 residues. The CDR3 loop is CAPGTVQETQYF. The DNA for the CDR3 is TGTGCTCCGGGGACAGTCCAAGAGACCCAGTACTTC.

This clone turned up a few times. This chain joins TRBV18 and TRBJ1-6; TRBD1 is a possible D gene (6 bases). Germline CDR1 KGHSH, CDR2 LQKENI. CDR3 length: 14 residues. Trimming stripped 6 bases from V and 6 bases from J, with 12 bases between. CDR3 region: CASSRDRLNSPLHF. The CDR3 DNA reads as TGTGCCAGCTCTCGTGACAGGCTTAATTCACCCCTCCACTTT.

The CDR3 is CASPQGKTATDTQYF. The CDR3 nucleotides read TGTGCCAGTCCCCAGGGTAAGACGGCCACAGATACGCAGTATTTT. The V and J genes are TRBV7-9 and TRBJ2-3, with D maybe TRBD1 (5 bases). CDR3 length: 15 amino acids. Germline CDR1 and CDR2: SEHNR and FQNEAQ (reference sequence). Trimming pared 9 bases from V and 2 bases from J, leaving 18 bases between.

This clone occurred once. The chain joins TRBV7-2 to TRBJ1-2; 8 bases are shared with TRBD1. Germline CDR1 and CDR2: SGHTA and FQGNSA. The CDR3 runs to 15 residues. Trimming cost V 4 bases and J 8 bases; bases outside gene matches: 12. For the CDR3, the DNA is TGTGCCAGCAGCTCCTTAAGGGGTGCAGGGGGCGGCTACACCTTC. Its translation: CASSSLRGAGGGYTF.

The rearrangement links TRBV2 to TRBJ1-2; D remains ambiguous. Germline CDR1 and CDR2: SNHLY and FYNNEI. The CDR3 is made up of 13 amino acids. V was cut by 4 bases and J by 8 bases, with 14 bases left in between. Here the CDR3 reads CASSVTPSSGYTF. The CDR3 coding sequence is TGTGCCAGCAGTGTAACACCGTCTAGCGGCTACACCTTC. Supplemented by reference TRBV2 and TRBJ1-2, the full variable domain reads EPEVTQTPSHQVTQMGQEVILRCVPISNHLYFYWYRQILGQKVEFLVSFYNNEISEKSEIFDDQFSVERPDGSNFTLKIRSTKLEDSAMYFCASSVTPSSGYTFGSGTRLTVV.

V usage is TRBV27 and J usage is TRBJ2-1, with 12 nucleotides matching TRBD2. The CDR3 length is 17 residues. The V gene's germline CDR1 is MNHEY and CDR2 SMNVEV (reference sequence). The V gene end was trimmed by 6 bases and the J gene end by 5 bases; junction bases not matched to a gene: 11. The CDR3, as DNA: TGTGCCAGCAGCTTAGGACTAGCGGGAAACCCCAACAATGAGCAGTTCTTC. This gives the protein CASSLGLAGNPNNEQFF.

The gene calls are TRBV4-2 and TRBJ1-1, with unresolved D. Trimming removed 1 base at V and 3 bases at J, with 9 bases between. Germline values: CDR1 LGHNA, CDR2 YNFKEQ. The CDR3 is made up of 14 amino acids. CDR3 residues: CASSQGGEHTEAFF. The CDR3 bases are TGTGCCAGCAGCCAAGGTGGGGAACACACTGAAGCTTTCTTT.

The chain combines TRBV11-2 with TRBJ2-1; a weak D match, TRBD1 (6 bases). Germline CDR1 SGHAT, CDR2 FQNNGV. The CDR3 has 17 residues. V lost 4 bases and J 8 bases, leaving 24 bases between the germline ends. Here the CDR3 DNA reads TGTGCCAGCAGCTCCTCACAGGGAAGCAGGTCAGTCGATGAGCAGTTCTTC. It yields the protein CASSSSQGSRSVDEQFF. The whole variable domain, remainder taken from reference TRBV11-2 and TRBJ2-1, is EAGVAQSPRYKIIEKRQSVAFWCNPISGHATLYWYQQILGQGPKLLIQFQNNGVVDDSQLPKDRFSAERLKGVDSTLKIQPAKLEDSAVYLCASSSSQGSRSVDEQFFGPGTRLTVL.

The chain uses TRBV10-1 and TRBJ2-3, with 10 bases aligning to TRBD2. The germline V gene has CDR1 WNHNN and CDR2 SYGVQD (reference sequence). V gave up 6 bases and J gave up 3 bases; unmatched junction bases: 3. The CDR3 runs to 14 residues. The CDR3 reads CASSPSGRTDTQYF. In DNA, the CDR3 is TGCGCCAGCAGCCCTAGCGGGAGAACAGATACGCAGTATTTT.

In nucleotides, the CDR3 is TGTGCCAGCAGGTTTGGACCGTACGAGCAGTACTTC. Its protein product is CASRFGPYEQYF. This rearrangement joins TRBV6-5 to TRBJ2-7; the D is unclear. The CDR3 consists of 12 residues. The germline V gene has CDR1 MNHEY and CDR2 SVGAGI. V shed 6 bases and J shed 4 bases, with 10 bases lying between them.

The chain is built from TRBV6-4 and TRBJ1-6; a weak D match, TRBD1 (5 bases). The CDR3 spans 15 residues. Germline loops: CDR1 MRHNA, CDR2 SNTAGT. V shed 0 bases and J shed 9 bases, with 12 bases lying between them. In nucleotides, the CDR3 is TGTGCCAGCAGTGACTCGCGCAGGGAGGGTTCACCCCTCCACTTT. Protein product: CASSDSRREGSPLHF.

This clone was seen a handful of times. The J gene is TRBJ1-5, the V gene TRBV7-9; no clear D. Per germline, CDR1 SEHNR and CDR2 FQNEAQ (reference sequence). Trimming removed 1 base at V and 7 bases at J, with 14 bases between. The CDR3 length is 15 residues. The CDR3 here is CASSLEGGPNQPQHF. The CDR3, as DNA: TGTGCCAGCAGCTTAGAGGGTGGCCCCAACCAGCCCCAGCATTTT.

The chain is built from TRBV5-6 and TRBJ2-1; D not resolved. Trimming left V 4 bases short and J 3 bases short, with 8 bases between. CDR3 size: 13 residues. The germline gives CDR1 SGHDT, CDR2 YYEEEE. The CDR3 protein is CASSPSHYNEQFF. CDR3 in DNA: TGTGCCAGCAGCCCCAGTCACTACAATGAGCAGTTCTTC.

V usage is TRBV2 and J usage is TRBJ2-3, with D uncertain. V was cut by 4 bases and J by 5 bases, with 10 bases left in between. The CDR3 consists of 13 residues. The germline V gene has CDR1 SNHLY and CDR2 FYNNEI. The CDR3 region is CASSGREVDTQYF. In DNA, the CDR3 is TGTGCCAGCAGTGGACGAGAGGTAGATACGCAGTATTTT. Supplemented by reference TRBV2 and TRBJ2-3, the full variable domain reads EPEVTQTPSHQVTQMGQEVILRCVPISNHLYFYWYRQILGQKVEFLVSFYNNEISEKSEIFDDQFSVERPDGSNFTLKIRSTKLEDSAMYFCASSGREVDTQYFGPGTRLTVL.

Details on this clone: The same CDR3 can be traced to other DNA sequences in this sample. The chain links TRBV5-1 to TRBJ2-7; no firm D call. The V gene lost 0 bases and the J gene lost 3 bases, with 10 bases spanning the gap. The CDR3 runs 14 residues. The germline CDR1 and CDR2 sequences are SGHRS and YFSETQ. CDR3 sequence reads: CASSLGQYNYEQYF. CDR3 DNA: TGCGCCAGCAGCTTGGGACAATACAACTACGAGCAGTACTTC.

The rearrangement links TRBV6-5 to TRBJ2-1; TRBD2 agrees at 11 bases. CDR1 is MNHEY, CDR2 SVGAGI, per germline. This CDR3 is 15 amino acids long. With 6 bases clipped from V and 6 bases from J, the junction kept 7 bases outside the gene matches. Written as DNA, the CDR3 is TGTGCCAGCAGACTTCGACTAGCGGGGACCAATGAGCAGTTCTTC. Residues: CASRLRLAGTNEQFF.

This chain's CDR3 is CASNWGTGGAGTEAFF. CDR3 nucleotide sequence: TGTGCCAGCAACTGGGGGACAGGGGGCGCTGGGACTGAAGCTTTCTTT. The V and J genes are TRBV7-9 and TRBJ1-1, with TRBD1 identical over 12 bases. Germline V CDR1 and CDR2: SEHNR, FQNEAQ (reference sequence). Losses at the gene ends were 7 bases for V and 5 bases for J; bases not matched to a gene: 11. The CDR3 extends over 16 amino acids.

This chain connects TRBV20-1 to TRBJ1-1; D is ambiguous. Germline V gives CDR1 DFQATT, CDR2 SNEGSKA (reference sequence). The V and J ends lost 4 bases and 0 bases respectively, with 0 bases between them. There are 10 residues in the CDR3. The CDR3 coding sequence is TGCAGTGCTATGAACACTGAAGCTTTCTTT. Amino acid sequence: CSAMNTEAFF.

J is TRBJ2-3 and V is TRBV10-3; TRBD1 matches at 7 bases. V dropped 8 bases and J dropped 1; count of bases not matched to a gene: 9. The CDR3 is 15 residues long. Germline V gives CDR1 ENHRY, CDR2 SYGVKD. The CDR3 spells CAIRNGQARTDTQYF. CDR3 DNA sequence: TGTGCCATCCGCAACGGACAGGCCCGCACAGATACGCAGTATTTT.

This clone was found once. This chain joins TRBV5-4 and TRBJ2-3; tentatively, D is TRBD2 (6 bases). The V gene lost 0 bases and the J gene lost 6 bases, with 17 bases spanning the gap. Germline-derived CDR1 and CDR2 are SGHNT and YYREEE (reference sequence). This CDR3 is 16 amino acids long. The CDR3 here is CASSLAGGREYDTQYF. DNA of the CDR3: TGTGCCAGCAGCTTGGCCGGAGGACGGGAGTATGATACGCAGTATTTT.

The chain combines TRBV19 with TRBJ1-2, with unresolved D. Germline loops: CDR1 LNHDA, CDR2 SQIVND (reference sequence). This CDR3 is built from 13 residues. The germline V and J ends were trimmed by 3 bases and 4 bases, with 9 bases remaining between them. The CDR3 region is CASSIPPFYGYTF. CDR3 nucleotides: TGTGCCAGTAGTATCCCCCCGTTCTATGGCTACACCTTC.

The V gene is TRBV20-1, the J gene TRBJ2-1; D is uncertain. The CDR3 runs 9 residues. From germline, CDR1 is DFQATT and CDR2 SNEGSKA (reference sequence). The CDR3 DNA reads as TGCAGGGAACAGAATGAGCAGTTCTTC. Translating gives CREQNEQFF.

This chain uses TRBV11-2 with TRBJ2-3, with D perhaps matching TRBD2 (5 bases). This CDR3 has 15 residues. The V gene's germline CDR1 is SGHAT and CDR2 FQNNGV. Trimming shortened V by 1 base and J by 5 bases, and 13 bases separated the two germline ends. DNA of the CDR3: TGTGCCAGCAGCTTAGTTTCAGATCGGGGAGATACGCAGTATTTT. Translation: CASSLVSDRGDTQYF.

The chain has TRBV28 and TRBJ1-5; possible D gene TRBD1, 5 bases. CDR3 length equals 15 residues. V dropped 6 bases and J dropped 7 bases, with 19 bases sitting between them. CDR1 is MDHEN, CDR2 SYDVKM, per germline. CDR3 in amino acids: CASSPAGTSKQPQHF. CDR3 sequence (DNA): TGTGCCAGCAGCCCGGCGGGGACGTCTAAACAGCCCCAGCATTTT.

The chain joins TRBV28 to TRBJ1-4; D is unresolved. This CDR3 spans 13 amino acids. Germline assignment: CDR1 MDHEN and CDR2 SYDVKM. Trimming pared 3 bases from V and 8 bases from J, leaving 10 bases between. The CDR3 nucleotides read TGTGCCAGCAGTTTGGGAACCTGGGAAAAACTGTTTTTT. Protein: CASSLGTWEKLFF. Complete variable domain (other parts from reference TRBV28 and TRBJ1-4): DVKVTQSSRYLVKRTGEKVFLECVQDMDHENMFWYRQDPGLGLRLIYFSYDVKMKEKGDIPEGYSVSREKKERFSLILESASTNQTSMYLCASSLGTWEKLFFGSGTQLSVL.

The rearrangement uses TRBV2 and TRBJ2-5; 14 nucleotides align to TRBD2. V shed 6 bases, J shed 1 base, and the junction held 4 bases outside the gene matches. Germline V gene sequence: CDR1 SNHLY, CDR2 FYNNEI. This CDR3 is 16 amino acids long. CDR3 DNA: TGTGCCAGCAGCCGACTAGCGGGGGGGGCCCAAGAGACCCAGTACTTC. It encodes CASSRLAGGAQETQYF.

This clone was observed once. The J gene is TRBJ1-6, the V gene TRBV6-5; D is perhaps TRBD1 (5 bases). The CDR3 is 16 amino acids. Trimming removed 0 bases from V and 10 bases from J, with 16 bases in between. The V gene's germline CDR1 is MNHEY and CDR2 SVGAGI. Written as DNA, the CDR3 is TGTGCCAGCAGTTACTCGAGGGTGGCAGGGATCTCACCCCTCCACTTT. Translating gives CASSYSRVAGISPLHF.